The following is a T cell receptor (beta chain) sequence with its context. This sample was included in a study of patients and donors after allogeneic stem cell transplantation. Trimming shortened V by 2 bases and J by 8 bases, and 13 bases separated the two germline ends. Germline V gene lookup returns CDR1 MNHEY and CDR2 SVGAGI. There are 14 residues in the CDR3. TCRdb itself ran the RT-PCR reads through MiXCR, one entry per CDR3 protein. The data show approximately 170,000 distinct CDR3 sequences, approximately 25% seen once. The rearrangement joins TRBV6-5 to TRBJ2-4, with a tentative D call TRBD1 (5 bases). This clonotype was sampled from a human donor who was either an allogeneic HSCT recipient or a stem cell or donor lymphocyte infusion donor (not recorded which). It is not recorded whose cells these are; they may come from a transplant donor. Input material: blood, either unsorted or a sorted T cell fraction (not recorded which). This CDR3 reads CASSYATGEDIQYF. For the CDR3, the DNA is TGTGCCAGCAGTTACGCAACAGGCGAGGACATTCAGTACTTC.